Below are 15 T cell receptor beta chains sequenced from a single sample in a study. TCRdb re-called the 5' RACE reads through MiXCR, storing one row per CDR3 protein. Of about 5,200 distinct CDR3 sequences in the sample, about three quarters were seen once. What was sequenced was naive CD4+ T cells sorted from blood. Stated subset: naive CD4+ T cells, CD4+CD45RA+CD25-. These receptors were taken from a female donor with breast cancer.

For this clonotype: The junction shows a germline mismatch at one end, possibly a read error. The rearrangement joins TRBV20-1 to TRBJ2-1; D may correspond to TRBD1 or TRBD2 (6 bases each). This CDR3 has 15 amino acids. CDR1 DFQATT and CDR2 SNEGSKA come from the germline V gene (reference sequence). Here the CDR3 DNA reads TGCAGTGCTAGAGTGAGGGGGGCCGCCTACAATGAGCAGTCCTTC. Translated: CSARVRGAAYNEQSF.

This sequence joins TRBV11-3 and TRBJ1-1; tentative D call: TRBD1 (6 bases). Per the germline V gene, CDR1 is SGHNT and CDR2 is YENEEA. The V gene lost 1 base and the J gene lost 1 base, with 10 bases spanning the gap. The CDR3 extends over 15 amino acids. The CDR3 DNA is TGTGCCAGCAGCTTAGCCGGGACATCGAACACTGAAGCTTTCTTT. Translating gives CASSLAGTSNTEAFF.

As regards this clonotype: One end of the junction is discordant with germline, which a read error may explain. The chain is built from TRBV7-7 and TRBJ2-2; D perhaps matches TRBD2 (6 bases). The CDR3 sequence is 15 residues long. Per the germline V gene, CDR1 is SSHAT and CDR2 is FNYEAQ (reference sequence). CDR3 residues: CASGLMVSDTGELFF. CDR3 coding DNA: TGTGCTAGCGGCTTAATGGTCAGCGACACCGGTGAGCTGTTTTTT.

This chain links TRBV10-2 with TRBJ1-5; D gene uncertain. V was pared by 1 base and J by 3 bases, with 1 base between. Looked up from germline, CDR1 is WSHSY and CDR2 is SAAADI. The CDR3 loop spans 12 amino acids. CDR3 sequence reads: CASSEFNQPQHF. The CDR3 nucleotides are TGCGCCAGCAGTGAGTTCAATCAGCCCCAGCATTTT.

This chain connects TRBV6-6 to TRBJ2-3, with 8 bases that match TRBD2. CDR3 length: 19 residues. The germline V gene encodes CDR1 MNHNY and CDR2 SVGAGI (reference sequence). With 0 bases clipped from V and 3 bases from J, the junction kept 14 bases outside the gene matches. The CDR3 sequence is CASSYSNLQSRGVTDTQYF. Here the CDR3 DNA reads TGTGCCAGCAGTTACTCGAATCTTCAATCGCGGGGGGTAACAGATACGCAGTATTTT.

This clonotype was seen a few times. The rearrangement uses TRBV20-1 and TRBJ1-2; 8 positions agree with TRBD1. The V and J ends lost 4 bases and 0 bases, in that order; junction bases with no gene match: 10. The CDR3 sequence is 16 residues long. Germline V CDR1 and CDR2: DFQATT, SNEGSKA (reference sequence). CDR3 coding DNA: TGCAGTGCTAATGAACAGGGGGGTTCCTCTAACTATGGCTACACCTTC. Translating it yields CSANEQGGSSNYGYTF.

The genes are TRBV5-4 and TRBJ2-5; weak D call: TRBD1 (5 bases). Per the germline V gene, CDR1 is SGHNT and CDR2 is YYREEE (reference sequence). With 0 bases removed from V and 3 bases from J, the gap between germline ends came to 6 bases. CDR3 size: 13 residues. This chain's CDR3 is CASSLAREETQYF. The CDR3, as DNA: TGTGCCAGCAGCTTGGCCAGGGAAGAGACCCAGTACTTC.

This clonotype was seen more than once but under ten times. The J gene is TRBJ2-7, the V gene TRBV20-1, with 10 bases lining up with TRBD1. V was pared by 7 bases and J by 1 base, with 1 base of the junction left unmatched. CDR3 length equals 12 residues. Germline CDR1 reads DFQATT; CDR2 reads SNEGSKA (reference sequence). CDR3 sequence: CSGDRGSYEQYF. The CDR3 nucleotides are TGCAGTGGGGACAGGGGTTCCTACGAGCAGTACTTC.

This chain links TRBV7-3 with TRBJ2-1; no firm D call. Germline CDR1 reads SGHTA; CDR2 reads FQGTGA. V dropped 5 bases and J dropped 10 bases, with 15 bases sitting between them. The CDR3 contains 13 residues. The CDR3 here is CASSPYASVEQFF. The CDR3 DNA follows: TGTGCCAGCAGCCCTTACGCTTCTGTCGAGCAGTTCTTC. The full variable domain, rest sourced from reference TRBV7-3 and TRBJ2-1, is GAGVSQTPSNKVTEKGKYVELRCDPISGHTALYWYRQSLGQGPEFLIYFQGTGAADDSGLPNDRFFAVRPEGSVSTLKIQRTERGDSAVYLCASSPYASVEQFFGPGTRLTVL.

J is TRBJ2-1 and V is TRBV5-6; 8 positions agree with TRBD1. The CDR3 loop spans 14 amino acids. Germline CDR1 is SGHDT and CDR2 is YYEEEE. V dropped 3 bases and J dropped 8; count of bases not matched to a gene: 7. The CDR3 reads CASSSGQGTDEQFF. The CDR3 DNA sequence: TGTGCCAGCAGCTCCGGACAGGGAACCGATGAGCAGTTCTTC.

This chain links TRBV7-2 with TRBJ2-7; tentative D call: TRBD2 (6 bases). CDR1 and CDR2 (germline): SGHTA, FQGNSA. Trimming took off 4 bases at V and 4 bases at J, with 17 bases between the two ends. The CDR3 sequence is 15 residues long. The CDR3, as DNA: TGTGCCAGCAGCTATGGATGGGCTAGCGTTTACGAGCAGTACTTC. As protein: CASSYGWASVYEQYF.

This chain joins TRBV9 and TRBJ1-2, with D maybe TRBD1 (6 bases). The V gene lost 7 bases and the J gene lost 3 bases, with 16 bases spanning the gap. The CDR3 consists of 14 residues. Germline CDR1 reads SGDLS; CDR2 reads YYNGEE. For the CDR3, the DNA is TGTGCCAGCTCTCGGGCCAGGACAGACTATGGCTACACCTTC. It specifies CASSRARTDYGYTF. Combining the CDR3 with reference TRBV9 and TRBJ1-2 gives the whole variable domain DSGVTQTPKHLITATGQRVTLRCSPRSGDLSVYWYQQSLDQGLQFLIQYYNGEERAKGNILERFSAQQFPDLHSELNLSSLELGDSALYFCASSRARTDYGYTFGSGTRLTVV.

The chain is built from TRBV5-1 and TRBJ1-2; D is uncertain. The germline V gene has CDR1 SGHRS and CDR2 YFSETQ. Trimming shortened V by 0 bases and J by 4 bases, and 10 bases separated the two germline ends. The CDR3 consists of 14 residues. The CDR3 region has the DNA TGCGCCAGCAGCTTGGATGGAGAGCTCTATGGCTACACCTTC. This codes for CASSLDGELYGYTF.

DNA for the CDR3: TGCGCCAGCAGCTCATTTTCCGGGCTGCGCGATGAGCAGTTCTTC. It specifies CASSSFSGLRDEQFF. The chain combines TRBV5-1 with TRBJ2-1; no reliable D call. This CDR3 has 15 amino acids. Germline assignment: CDR1 SGHRS and CDR2 YFSETQ. The ends were cut back, 3 bases at V and 8 bases at J, with 18 bases in the middle.

This clonotype was counted a single time. The chain has TRBV29-1 and TRBJ1-1, with D hard to call. The CDR3 is made up of 11 amino acids. Germline V gene lookup returns CDR1 SQVTM and CDR2 ANQGSEA. V shed 2 bases and J shed 6 bases, with 7 bases lying between them. In nucleotides, the CDR3 is TGCAGCGTTGAAAAAGTTGCTGAAGCTTTCTTT. The encoded protein is CSVEKVAEAFF.